These 23 T cell receptor beta chains were all obtained from the same sample, sequenced in a study of cytomegalovirus exposure and HLA in healthy donors. With 60 Vbeta and 13 Jbeta primers, the PCR was carried out. Sequenced by immunoSEQ multiplex PCR; TCRdb stores in-frame clones only, minus some. Of 150,000 to 200,000 clones listed, around 81% were seen once; the top ten hold 2% to 2.5%. The sequenced sample consisted of PBMCs. The source is a woman younger than 45 in good health and CMV-seropositive.

V gene TRBV2 combines with J gene TRBJ2-5; TRBD1 matches 7 bases. The V segment lost 5 bases and the J segment 1 base; nucleotides outside the gene matches: 4. CDR3 length: 14 residues. Germline CDR1 SNHLY, CDR2 FYNNEI. CDR3 region: CASSWDSAQETQYF. The CDR3 DNA sequence: TGTGCCAGCAGTTGGGACAGCGCCCAAGAGACCCAGTACTTC. The whole variable domain, remainder taken from reference TRBV2 and TRBJ2-5, is EPEVTQTPSHQVTQMGQEVILRCVPISNHLYFYWYRQILGQKVEFLVSFYNNEISEKSEIFDDQFSVERPDGSNFTLKIRSTKLEDSAMYFCASSWDSAQETQYFGPGTRLLVL.

This clone was observed once. The chain is built from TRBV6-1 and TRBJ2-7; D might be TRBD1 (6 bases). Germline values: CDR1 MNHNS, CDR2 SASEGT. The CDR3 totals 18 residues. The germline V and J ends were trimmed by 3 bases and 1 base, with 22 bases remaining between them. The CDR3 loop reads CASSDTHPIPGHSYEQYF. The CDR3 DNA reads as TGTGCCAGCAGTGATACCCATCCGATACCGGGACATTCCTACGAGCAGTACTTC.

The chain carries TRBV7-6 and TRBJ1-2, with D perhaps matching TRBD1 (6 bases). Germline CDR1 and CDR2: SGHVS and FNYEAQ. The length of the CDR3 is 13 residues. The germline V and J ends were trimmed by 7 bases and 7 bases, with 16 bases remaining between them. The CDR3 loop reads CASTPGAGAGYTF. The CDR3 region has the DNA TGTGCCAGCACCCCCGGGGCAGGGGCTGGCTACACCTTC. Based on the CDR3 plus reference TRBV7-6 and TRBJ1-2, the full variable domain is GAGVSQSPRYKVTKRGQDVALRCDPISGHVSLYWYRQALGQGPEFLTYFNYEAQQDKSGLPNDRFSAERPEGSISTLTIQRTEQRDSAMYRCASTPGAGAGYTFGSGTRLTVV.

The chain carries TRBV7-2 and TRBJ2-5; tentative D call: TRBD1 (6 bases). Trimming took 2 bases from V and 2 from J, leaving 9 bases between them. CDR3 length: 14 amino acids. Looked up from germline, CDR1 is SGHTA and CDR2 is FQGNSA. CDR3 DNA: TGTGCCAGCAGCTTATCGACAGGACAAGAGACCCAGTACTTC. Translating it yields CASSLSTGQETQYF.

DNA of the CDR3: TGTGCCAGCTCAAGTTTTTCGGGACAGGGGTCCTCCTATGGCTACACCTTC. This gives the protein CASSSFSGQGSSYGYTF. This chain joins TRBV18 and TRBJ1-2, with 10 bases lining up with TRBD1. V was pared by 5 bases and J by 4 bases, with 13 bases of the junction left unmatched. The CDR3 contains 17 residues. CDR1 is KGHSH and CDR2 is LQKENI in the germline V gene.

V gene TRBV6-6 combines with J gene TRBJ2-7; no clear D. Trimming stripped 5 bases from V and 6 bases from J, with 14 bases between. The CDR3 is made up of 13 amino acids. CDR1 MNHNY and CDR2 SVGAGI come from the germline V gene (reference sequence). In nucleotides, the CDR3 is TGTGCCAGCAGTATACTACTCACGCCCGAGCAGTACTTC. It yields the protein CASSILLTPEQYF.

This sequence joins TRBV29-1 and TRBJ1-3; D is uncertain. The CDR3 covers 14 residues. Trimming took 3 bases from V and 0 from J, leaving 9 bases between them. Germline loops: CDR1 SQVTM, CDR2 ANQGSEA. This chain's CDR3 is CSVDNTISGNTIYF. The CDR3 bases are TGCAGCGTTGATAATACAATCTCTGGAAACACCATATATTTT.

This rearrangement joins TRBV7-9 to TRBJ1-4; D unresolved. CDR1 is SEHNR and CDR2 is FQNEAQ in the germline V gene (reference sequence). V was clipped by 3 bases and J by 4 bases, with 6 bases between them. The CDR3 spans 13 residues. CDR3 sequence reads: CASSFIDNEKLFF. CDR3 sequence (DNA): TGTGCCAGCAGCTTCATAGATAATGAAAAACTGTTTTTT.

The chain joins TRBV27 to TRBJ2-1; possible D gene TRBD1, 5 bases. Germline CDR1 and CDR2: MNHEY and SMNVEV (reference sequence). This CDR3 is 15 amino acids long. Deletions cut 7 bases from V and 3 bases from J, with 16 bases between. CDR3 amino acids: CASTPIDRYYNEQFF. CDR3 sequence (DNA): TGTGCCAGCACCCCGATCGACAGATACTACAATGAGCAGTTCTTC.

The chain is built from TRBV28 and TRBJ2-2; TRBD1 might be the D (7 bases). V gave up 5 bases and J gave up 10 bases, with 17 bases separating them. Per germline, CDR1 MDHEN and CDR2 SYDVKM. This CDR3 region has 14 residues. The CDR3 reads CASSAGQSPVELFF. As DNA, the CDR3 is TGTGCCAGCAGTGCGGGACAGTCCCCGGTGGAGCTGTTTTTT.

The chain couples TRBV15 to TRBJ1-3; no firm D call. CDR1 and CDR2 (germline): LNHNV, YYDKDF (reference sequence). Trimming removed 0 bases at V and 2 bases at J, with 14 bases between. The CDR3 is 17 amino acids. As DNA, the CDR3 is TGTGCCACCAGCAGAGATCTTTCGCGTGCTGCTGGAAACACCATATATTTT. Residues: CATSRDLSRAAGNTIYF.

This chain uses TRBV5-1 with TRBJ2-5, with a weak D call TRBD1 (6 bases). CDR1 is SGHRS and CDR2 is YFSETQ in the germline V gene. The CDR3 consists of 15 residues. Trimming removed 0 bases from V and 1 base from J, with 10 bases in between. The CDR3 DNA reads as TGCGCCAGCAGCTTGGGAGGACAGACCCAAGAGACCCAGTACTTC. Its protein product is CASSLGGQTQETQYF. Full variable domain (outside the CDR3, taken from reference TRBV5-1 and TRBJ2-5): KAGVTQTPRYLIKTRGQQVTLSCSPISGHRSVSWYQQTPGQGLQFLFEYFSETQRNKGNFPGRFSGRQFSNSRSEMNVSTLELGDSALYLCASSLGGQTQETQYFGPGTRLLVL.

The gene calls are TRBV5-1 and TRBJ2-3; D is perhaps TRBD2 (6 bases). Trimming cost V 2 bases and J 3 bases, with 13 bases left between them. This CDR3 has 15 amino acids. Germline loops: CDR1 SGHRS, CDR2 YFSETQ. The CDR3, as DNA: TGCGCCAGCAGCTTTGGAGGGAGAGGGACAGATACGCAGTATTTT. Protein product: CASSFGGRGTDTQYF.

The CDR3 bases are TGTGCCAGCAGCCCCCGGCGCAGGGTTGAGAACACTGAAGCTTTCTTT. It codes for CASSPRRRVENTEAFF. This sequence joins TRBV7-6 and TRBJ1-1; TRBD1 is a possible D gene (5 bases). The ends were cut back, 5 bases at V and 1 base at J, with 17 bases in the middle. Germline V CDR1 and CDR2: SGHVS, FNYEAQ. This CDR3 comprises 16 residues.

This CDR3 is CASSYGGVTSTDTQYF. The CDR3 nucleotides read TGTGCCAGCAGTTACGGGGGGGTCACTAGCACAGATACGCAGTATTTT. The chain is built from TRBV6-5 and TRBJ2-3, with 7 bases lining up with TRBD2. V lost 2 bases to trimming and J lost 0 bases; unmatched junction nucleotides: 5. CDR1 is MNHEY and CDR2 is SVGAGI in the germline V gene. This CDR3 is built from 16 residues.

CDR3 sequence reads: CASSYGGGNYGYTF. The CDR3 DNA sequence: TGTGCCAGCAGTTACGGCGGCGGTAACTATGGCTACACCTTC. The chain joins TRBV6-5 to TRBJ1-2, with D hard to call. The CDR3 has 14 amino acids. Trimming removed 2 bases from V and 1 base from J, with 8 bases in between. CDR1 and CDR2 from the germline V gene are MNHEY and SVGAGI.

The chain recombines TRBV15 with TRBJ1-2; TRBD1 might be the D (5 bases). This CDR3 is built from 13 residues. V was cut by 3 bases and J by 3 bases, with 8 bases left in between. From germline, CDR1 is LNHNV and CDR2 YYDKDF (reference sequence). The CDR3 region is CATSSRVDYGYTF. The CDR3 DNA reads as TGTGCCACCAGCAGCAGGGTAGACTATGGCTACACCTTC.

The J gene is TRBJ1-5, the V gene TRBV19, with 9 bases aligning to TRBD1. This CDR3 comprises 14 residues. Trimming at V came to 6 bases and at J to 3 bases, leaving 3 bases not matched to a gene. Germline V lookup: CDR1 LNHDA, CDR2 SQIVND (reference sequence). CDR3 in DNA: TGTGCCAGTAGGACAGGGGGTGACAATCAGCCCCAGCATTTT. Translated: CASRTGGDNQPQHF.

V gene TRBV5-8 combines with J gene TRBJ2-7; 8 positions agree with TRBD1. This CDR3 is 13 amino acids long. In germline, CDR1 is SGHTS, CDR2 YDEGEE. The junction had 2 bases not matched to a gene; V was cut back by 4 bases and J by 2 bases. The CDR3 is CASSRTGPYEQYF. The CDR3 DNA sequence: TGTGCCAGCAGCAGGACAGGGCCCTACGAGCAGTACTTC.

This chain joins TRBV27 and TRBJ2-5; 8 nucleotides line up with TRBD1. Germline trimming cut 2 bases from V and 5 bases from J; bases unmatched to any gene: 19. Germline CDR1 and CDR2: MNHEY and SMNVEV (reference sequence). This CDR3 comprises 19 residues. The CDR3 region has the DNA TGTGCCAGCAGTTTACAGGGTTGGGGACAGGCTTCGAGAGGGGAGACCCAGTACTTC. It encodes CASSLQGWGQASRGETQYF.

The chain uses TRBV28 and TRBJ2-7, with 8 bases fitting TRBD2. CDR3 length: 13 amino acids. V was pared by 7 bases and J by 4 bases, with 6 bases of the junction left unmatched. CDR1 MDHEN and CDR2 SYDVKM come from the germline V gene. Written as DNA, the CDR3 is TGTGCCAGCACAGTCGGGGGGGCTTACGAGCAGTACTTC. Its translation is CASTVGGAYEQYF.

The chain joins TRBV10-3 to TRBJ1-1; the D is unclear. The CDR3 sequence is 15 residues long. CDR1 ENHRY and CDR2 SYGVKD come from the germline V gene. Trimming removed 2 bases at V and 0 bases at J, with 10 bases between. CDR3 bases: TGTGCCATCAGTGAGCCAGAGGCCATGAACACTGAAGCTTTCTTT. This sequence encodes CAISEPEAMNTEAFF.

The chain employs TRBV9 and TRBJ2-2, with 8 bases identical to TRBD2. The ends lost 2 bases at V and 1 base at J; junction bases unmatched: 1. Germline V gene data show CDR1 as SGDLS and CDR2 as YYNGEE. CDR3 size: 15 residues. This CDR3 is CASSVTSGNTGELFF. The DNA of the CDR3 is TGTGCCAGCAGCGTTACTAGCGGGAACACCGGGGAGCTGTTTTTT.